The 10 T cell receptor beta chains below come from one sample, sequenced in a study of CD8+ T cells in alopecia areata. It was cDNA, reverse transcribed from extracted RNA, that served as the sequencing template. The table came from immunoSEQ multiplex PCR; TCRdb's copy has only in-frame clones and leaves some out. The table includes about 130,000 clones, 45% to 60% detected once. The specimen comprised CD4+ T cells sorted from blood, sampled at week 0. The receptor set was obtained from a human donor with alopecia areata.

V gene TRBV10-3 combines with J gene TRBJ1-1; D remains ambiguous. This CDR3 has 12 amino acids. Germline V gives CDR1 ENHRY, CDR2 SYGVKD. Trimming removed 3 bases from V and 1 base from J, with 3 bases in between. DNA of the CDR3: TGTGCCATCAGTGAATCGAACACTGAAGCTTTCTTT. Translation: CAISESNTEAFF.

The rearrangement joins TRBV4-3 to TRBJ2-7, with 9 positions matching TRBD2. This CDR3 has 15 amino acids. V lost 1 base, J lost 7 bases, and 8 bases stayed unmatched. Germline CDR1 and CDR2: LGHNA and YSLEER. The CDR3 protein is CASSQAPAGGREQYF. For the CDR3, the DNA is TGCGCCAGCAGCCAAGCTCCGGCGGGAGGGAGGGAGCAGTACTTC.

The rearrangement joins TRBV6-6 to TRBJ1-4; 7 nucleotides agree with TRBD1. The CDR3 spans 15 residues. From germline, CDR1 is MNHNY and CDR2 SVGAGI (reference sequence). The J segment lost 8 bases and the V segment lost 8 bases, leaving 14 bases of the junction unmatched. The CDR3 is CASARTQGRTEKLFF. The CDR3 bases are TGTGCCAGCGCCCGCACACAGGGGAGGACAGAAAAACTGTTTTTT.

This clone has more than one count but fewer than ten. V gene TRBV5-1 combines with J gene TRBJ2-4; D is perhaps TRBD2 (5 bases). V dropped 4 bases and J dropped 1 base, with 12 bases sitting between them. The CDR3 contains 15 residues. The germline CDR1 and CDR2 sequences are SGHRS and YFSETQ. The DNA of the CDR3 is TGCGCCAGCAGCCCCTCGAGAGGGGCCAAAAACATTCAGTACTTC. Translated: CASSPSRGAKNIQYF.

The V and J genes are TRBV6-5 and TRBJ2-2; 8 bases are a match to TRBD1. The CDR3 consists of 14 residues. V lost 5 bases, J lost 5 bases, and 4 bases stayed unmatched. Germline V gives CDR1 MNHEY, CDR2 SVGAGI. Here the CDR3 reads CASSSRTGTGELFF. DNA of the CDR3: TGTGCCAGCAGTAGCAGGACAGGGACCGGGGAGCTGTTTTTT.

The chain carries TRBV5-1 and TRBJ1-4; 7 bases align to TRBD1. CDR3 length: 13 amino acids. Germline loops: CDR1 SGHRS, CDR2 YFSETQ. After removal of 4 bases from V and 8 bases from J, the junction contained 5 bases not matched to a gene. The CDR3 region is CASSQGGSEKLFF. The CDR3 DNA reads as TGCGCCAGCAGCCAGGGGGGGTCGGAAAAACTGTTTTTT.

This chain links TRBV29-1 with TRBJ2-7; 7 bases are a match to TRBD2. In germline, CDR1 is SQVTM, CDR2 ANQGSEA. CDR3 size: 13 residues. Unmatched junction bases numbered 10, after V lost 7 bases and J lost 4 bases. The DNA for the CDR3 is TGCAGCGCCTCCGGGGGGAGCCCTTACGAGCAGTACTTC. Amino acids: CSASGGSPYEQYF.

The DNA of the CDR3 is TGCGCCAGCAGCCAATCGCCTCCGGTGAACACTGAAGCTTTCTTT. This sequence encodes CASSQSPPVNTEAFF. J is TRBJ1-1 and V is TRBV4-1; D gene uncertain. CDR3 length: 15 residues. The V gene's germline CDR1 is MGHRA and CDR2 YSYEKL. V dropped 2 bases and J dropped 0 bases, with 10 bases sitting between them.

The chain links TRBV27 to TRBJ1-1; D is possibly TRBD1 (6 bases). Germline CDR1 reads MNHEY; CDR2 reads SMNVEV (reference sequence). This CDR3 region has 19 residues. V was trimmed by 4 bases and J by 3 bases, leaving 27 bases between them. The CDR3 bases are TGTGCCAGCAGTTCCCGGCAGGGGACAATATTGGGGATGGACACTGAAGCTTTCTTT. Protein sequence: CASSSRQGTILGMDTEAFF.

This sequence joins TRBV7-2 and TRBJ1-4; 8 bases agree with TRBD1. J lost 8 bases, V lost 5 bases, and 10 bases had no gene match. In germline, CDR1 is SGHTA, CDR2 FQGNSA. This CDR3 region has 15 residues. CDR3 protein: CASSPDRVWREKLFF. The CDR3 DNA follows: TGTGCCAGCAGCCCGGACAGGGTATGGAGGGAAAAACTGTTTTTT.